These T cell receptor beta chains were read from a single sample in a study of cytomegalovirus exposure and HLA in healthy donors. TCRdb's copy holds only in-frame clones and misses some; the assay was immunoSEQ multiplex PCR. In all, the sample yields 150,000 or so clones. The sample comprised PBMCs. The receptors shown here come from a man aged 30-40 years in good health and CMV-seronegative. CDR3s include the opening cysteine and the closing phenylalanine or tryptophan. D genes are given only for firm matches.

v_call: TRBV6-1
d_call: -
j_call: TRBJ2-3
cdr3_aa: CASRRRDTDTQYF
cdr3_nt: TGTGCCAGCAGACGGAGAGATACAGATACGCAGTATTTT

v_call: TRBV27
d_call: TRBD2
j_call: TRBJ2-1
cdr3_aa: CASSWLAGGDEQFF
cdr3_nt: TGTGCCAGCAGTTGGTTAGCGGGAGGCGATGAGCAGTTCTTC

v_call: TRBV5-6
d_call: -
j_call: TRBJ2-5
cdr3_aa: CASSLAFAQQETQYF
cdr3_nt: TGTGCCAGCAGCTTGGCCTTCGCACAGCAAGAGACCCAGTACTTC

v_call: TRBV30
d_call: -
j_call: TRBJ1-1
cdr3_aa: CAWLSEAFF
cdr3_nt: TGTGCCTGGCTCTCTGAAGCTTTCTTT

v_call: TRBV6-5
d_call: -
j_call: TRBJ2-2
cdr3_aa: CASSYSPGLTGELFF
cdr3_nt: TGTGCCAGCAGTTACTCTCCAGGGCTCACCGGGGAGCTGTTTTTT

v_call: TRBV5-1
d_call: TRBD2
j_call: TRBJ2-1
cdr3_aa: CASSEGLADYNEQFF
cdr3_nt: TGCGCCAGCAGCGAAGGACTAGCGGACTACAATGAGCAGTTCTTC

v_call: TRBV7-6
d_call: TRBD2
j_call: TRBJ2-7
cdr3_aa: CASSLTGTSGSEQYF
cdr3_nt: TGTGCCAGCAGCTTAACCGGGACTAGCGGGTCCGAGCAGTACTTC

v_call: TRBV6-5
d_call: -
j_call: TRBJ1-1
cdr3_aa: CASSYSAENTEAFF
cdr3_nt: TGTGCCAGCAGTTACTCTGCGGAGAACACTGAAGCTTTCTTT

v_call: TRBV29-1
d_call: -
j_call: TRBJ2-7
cdr3_aa: CSVLHGQTYEQYF
cdr3_nt: TGCAGCGTTCTTCATGGACAGACCTACGAGCAGTACTTC

v_call: TRBV27
d_call: -
j_call: TRBJ1-1
cdr3_aa: CASTLGEEAFF
cdr3_nt: TGTGCCAGCACTCTCGGGGAGGAAGCTTTCTTT

v_call: TRBV19
d_call: TRBD1
j_call: TRBJ1-4
cdr3_aa: CASSTEQGKLFF
cdr3_nt: TGTGCCAGTAGTACCGAACAGGGGAAACTGTTTTTT

v_call: TRBV27
d_call: TRBD2
j_call: TRBJ2-7
cdr3_aa: CASSYSGRRDYEQYF
cdr3_nt: TGTGCCAGCAGTTATAGCGGGAGAAGGGACTACGAGCAGTACTTC

v_call: TRBV19
d_call: TRBD2
j_call: TRBJ2-3
cdr3_aa: CASTRREGRGTQYF
cdr3_nt: TGTGCCAGTACCAGGCGGGAGGGCCGCGGTACGCAGTATTTT

v_call: TRBV25-1
d_call: -
j_call: TRBJ1-3
cdr3_aa: CASSEQGFGNTIYF
cdr3_nt: TGTGCCAGCAGTGAACAGGGATTTGGAAACACCATATATTTT

v_call: TRBV27
d_call: TRBD1
j_call: TRBJ1-1
cdr3_aa: CASSLIPRQGLNTEAFF
cdr3_nt: TGTGCCAGCAGTTTAATCCCCCGACAGGGGCTGAACACTGAAGCTTTCTTT

v_call: TRBV14
d_call: -
j_call: TRBJ1-6
cdr3_aa: CASSQDYSPLHF
cdr3_nt: TGTGCCAGCAGCCAAGATTACTCACCTCTCCACTTT

v_call: TRBV7-9
d_call: -
j_call: TRBJ2-2
cdr3_aa: CASSSRGLGLAGGELFF
cdr3_nt: TGTGCCAGCAGCTCCAGGGGGCTGGGACTAGCAGGCGGGGAGCTGTTTTTT

v_call: TRBV5-1
d_call: -
j_call: TRBJ1-5
cdr3_aa: CASSLGADQPQHF
cdr3_nt: TGCGCCAGCAGCTTGGGGGCAGATCAGCCCCAGCATTTT

v_call: TRBV1
d_call: -
j_call: TRBJ2-1
cdr3_aa: CTSSQDELDDEQFF
cdr3_nt: TGCACCAGCAGCCAAGATGAACTAGATGATGAGCAGTTCTTC

v_call: TRBV19
d_call: -
j_call: TRBJ2-5
cdr3_aa: CASSPPIRDTQYQETQYF
cdr3_nt: TGTGCCAGTAGTCCCCCAATACGGGACACCCAGTACCAAGAGACCCAGTACTTC

v_call: TRBV5-6
d_call: TRBD2
j_call: TRBJ2-1
cdr3_aa: CASSSAGEEEQFF
cdr3_nt: TGTGCCAGCAGCTCAGCGGGAGAGGAAGAGCAGTTCTTC

v_call: TRBV18
d_call: TRBD1
j_call: TRBJ1-2
cdr3_aa: CASSPQRTGAGYTF
cdr3_nt: TGTGCCAGCTCACCACAAAGGACAGGGGCTGGCTACACCTTC

v_call: TRBV7-2
d_call: TRBD1
j_call: TRBJ1-1
cdr3_aa: CASSLATGVYTEAFF
cdr3_nt: TGTGCCAGCAGCTTAGCGACAGGGGTTTACACTGAAGCTTTCTTT

v_call: TRBV7-9
d_call: TRBD1
j_call: TRBJ1-1
cdr3_aa: CASSTGVTEAFF
cdr3_nt: TGTGCCAGCAGCACAGGGGTCACTGAAGCTTTCTTT

v_call: TRBV27
d_call: -
j_call: TRBJ1-5
cdr3_aa: CASSLRVEQGSNQPQHF
cdr3_nt: TGTGCCAGCAGTTTAAGGGTGGAACAGGGAAGCAATCAGCCCCAGCATTTT

v_call: TRBV11-3
d_call: -
j_call: TRBJ2-3
cdr3_aa: CASSLRTVLSTDTQYF
cdr3_nt: TGTGCCAGCAGCCTACGGACAGTCCTTAGCACAGATACGCAGTATTTT

v_call: TRBV12-5
d_call: -
j_call: TRBJ2-5
cdr3_aa: CASGRQRETQYF
cdr3_nt: TGTGCTAGTGGCCGGCAGAGGGAGACCCAGTACTTC

v_call: TRBV19
d_call: -
j_call: TRBJ2-3
cdr3_aa: CATGRGGTDTQYF
cdr3_nt: TGTGCCACAGGGCGGGGTGGCACAGATACGCAGTATTTT

v_call: TRBV19
d_call: -
j_call: TRBJ2-3
cdr3_aa: CASSMGGRWTDTQYF
cdr3_nt: TGTGCCAGTAGTATGGGGGGTAGGTGGACAGATACGCAGTATTTT

v_call: TRBV6-1
d_call: -
j_call: TRBJ1-1
cdr3_aa: CASSKGGDQNEAFF
cdr3_nt: TGTGCCAGCAGTAAGGGGGGGGACCAGAATGAAGCTTTCTTT

v_call: TRBV19
d_call: TRBD2
j_call: TRBJ2-2
cdr3_aa: CASSIMRAGVDGELFF
cdr3_nt: TGTGCCAGTAGTATTATGCGAGCGGGAGTAGACGGGGAGCTGTTTTTT

v_call: TRBV30
d_call: -
j_call: TRBJ1-2
cdr3_aa: CAGTQGYGYTF
cdr3_nt: TGTGCCGGAACCCAGGGATATGGCTACACCTTC

v_call: TRBV7-2
d_call: -
j_call: TRBJ2-3
cdr3_aa: CASSRVGGTDTQYF
cdr3_nt: TGTGCCAGCAGCCGGGTGGGAGGCACAGATACGCAGTATTTT

v_call: TRBV21-1
d_call: -
j_call: TRBJ2-3
cdr3_aa: CASSPSHPTWTSGSSDTQYF
cdr3_nt: TGTGCCAGCAGCCCCTCTCACCCGACTTGGACTAGCGGGAGCTCAGATACGCAGTATTTT

v_call: TRBV5-5
d_call: -
j_call: TRBJ1-4
cdr3_aa: CASSRELGGDEKLFF
cdr3_nt: TGTGCCAGCAGCCGTGAGTTGGGGGGGGATGAAAAACTGTTTTTT

v_call: TRBV4-1
d_call: TRBD2
j_call: TRBJ2-3
cdr3_aa: CASSQGGREYADTQYF
cdr3_nt: TGCGCCAGCAGCCAAGGTGGGCGGGAGTATGCAGATACGCAGTATTTT

v_call: TRBV10-3
d_call: -
j_call: TRBJ1-5
cdr3_aa: CAISDGQNQPQHF
cdr3_nt: TGTGCCATCAGTGACGGACAAAATCAGCCCCAGCATTTT

v_call: TRBV4-1
d_call: -
j_call: TRBJ1-6
cdr3_aa: CASGQGNSPLHF
cdr3_nt: TGCGCCAGCGGGCAGGGAAATTCACCCCTCCACTTT

v_call: TRBV14
d_call: TRBD1
j_call: TRBJ2-4
cdr3_aa: CASSQVGIRDRALAKNIQYF
cdr3_nt: TGTGCCAGCAGCCAAGTTGGAATCAGGGACAGGGCCCTGGCCAAAAACATTCAGTACTTC

v_call: TRBV5-4
d_call: TRBD1
j_call: TRBJ2-7
cdr3_aa: CASSEYPAQGNHEQYF
cdr3_nt: TGTGCCAGCAGCGAGTACCCGGCACAGGGGAATCACGAGCAGTACTTC

v_call: TRBV7-6
d_call: TRBD2
j_call: TRBJ2-7
cdr3_aa: CASSLNPSGYSYEQYF
cdr3_nt: TGTGCCAGCAGCTTAAATCCTAGCGGGTACTCCTACGAGCAGTACTTC

v_call: TRBV18
d_call: -
j_call: TRBJ1-2
cdr3_aa: CASSPDRNSGNYGYTF
cdr3_nt: TGTGCCAGCTCACCGGATAGGAACAGCGGGAACTATGGCTACACCTTC

v_call: TRBV5-1
d_call: TRBD1
j_call: TRBJ1-1
cdr3_aa: CASSRTGEFNTEAFF
cdr3_nt: TGCGCCAGCAGCCGGACAGGGGAGTTTAACACTGAAGCTTTCTTT

v_call: TRBV5-5
d_call: TRBD1
j_call: TRBJ1-4
cdr3_aa: CASSLAIGGDEKLFF
cdr3_nt: TGTGCCAGCAGCTTGGCCATAGGGGGCGATGAAAAACTGTTTTTT

v_call: TRBV5-1
d_call: TRBD2
j_call: TRBJ2-3
cdr3_aa: CASSLYSGREDTQYF
cdr3_nt: TGCGCCAGCAGTCTGTATAGCGGGAGGGAAGATACGCAGTATTTT

v_call: TRBV9
d_call: -
j_call: TRBJ1-2
cdr3_aa: CASSAVSGAEGYTF
cdr3_nt: TGTGCCAGCAGCGCGGTCTCAGGGGCGGAAGGCTACACCTTC

v_call: TRBV5-1
d_call: TRBD2
j_call: TRBJ2-3
cdr3_aa: CASSPGLVTDTQYF
cdr3_nt: TGCGCCAGCAGCCCGGGACTAGTCACAGATACGCAGTATTTT

v_call: TRBV25-1
d_call: TRBD1
j_call: TRBJ1-1
cdr3_aa: CASSVTQGERKAFF
cdr3_nt: TGTGCCAGCAGTGTAACACAGGGGGAGAGGAAAGCTTTCTTT

v_call: TRBV7-3
d_call: TRBD1
j_call: TRBJ2-2
cdr3_aa: CASSLNDRGLGGELFF
cdr3_nt: TGTGCCAGCAGCTTAAATGACAGGGGGCTCGGCGGGGAGCTGTTTTTT

v_call: TRBV4-1
d_call: TRBD1
j_call: TRBJ2-7
cdr3_aa: CASSAPTGGEPYEQYF
cdr3_nt: TGCGCCAGCAGCGCCCCGACAGGGGGCGAACCTTACGAGCAGTACTTC

v_call: TRBV9
d_call: TRBD2
j_call: TRBJ2-3
cdr3_aa: CASSFFHRTSSPDTQYF
cdr3_nt: TGTGCCAGCAGCTTTTTTCATAGGACTAGCTCCCCAGATACGCAGTATTTT

v_call: TRBV5-4
d_call: -
j_call: TRBJ2-7
cdr3_aa: CASSLEQDYEQYF
cdr3_nt: TGTGCCAGCAGCTTGGAACAGGACTACGAGCAGTACTTC

v_call: TRBV6-1
d_call: -
j_call: TRBJ2-1
cdr3_aa: CASGPYNEQFF
cdr3_nt: TGTGCCAGCGGGCCTTACAATGAGCAGTTCTTC